This TCR beta chain stems from a study of naive and memory T cell subsets. From germline, CDR1 is SGHTA and CDR2 FQGNSA. V shed 2 bases and J 7 bases; nucleotides not matched to a gene: 8. This CDR3 region has 16 residues. Reverse transcription of blood and skin TCR RNA was primed at alpha and beta constant regions. Each CDR3 protein is one row after TCRdb ran MiXCR on the UMI-ligation and nested PCR reads. This table has roughly 18,000 distinct CDR3 sequences, 8% to 10% appearing once. Many counts were recorded for this clonotype. Its antigen is not known. The treatment denotes: skin biopsy from PPD injection site in Mantoux-positive individual. Unsorted total RNA, roughly 1 to 1000 ng, was DNase treated before reverse transcription. An oligonucleotide containing a UMI was ligated to the 3' end of TCR cDNA. Skin biopsies came from PPD injection sites in Mantoux-positive individuals. Findings and caveats of the study: Reportedly, tuberculin skin test sites gave far more TCRs than other biopsies. TCR transcript changes with activation or differentiation may affect this RNA method.

V is TRBV7-2 and J is TRBJ2-1, with 10 positions matching TRBD2. This material consisted of skin, taken from a tuberculin skin test site. The source is an adult in good health. The CDR3 DNA reads as TGTGCCAGCAGCTTACTATTTAGCGGGAGGTCTAATGAGCAGTTCTTC. Protein: CASSLLFSGRSNEQFF.